Listed here are 25 T cell receptor beta chains from one sample, sequenced in a study of cytomegalovirus exposure and HLA in healthy donors. 60 Vbeta and 13 Jbeta primers were used in PCR. Profiled with immunoSEQ multiplex PCR; TCRdb holds only in-frame clones, not every one. The data show approximately 150,000 clones, with about 80% seen just once and roughly 9.7% held by the top ten. The sample comprised PBMCs. The receptors originated from a man younger than 35 in good health and CMV-seropositive.

V is TRBV6-1 and J is TRBJ2-7, with a weak D call TRBD2 (5 bases). Trimming cost V 7 bases and J 2 bases, with 15 bases left between them. CDR1 and CDR2 (germline): MNHNS, SASEGT. The CDR3 totals 14 residues. This CDR3 is CASTRTGDTYEQYF. In DNA form, the CDR3 reads TGTGCCAGCACCCGAACCGGGGATACCTACGAGCAGTACTTC.

The rearrangement uses TRBV5-1 and TRBJ2-3, with D possibly TRBD2 on 5 matching bases. Trimming took 2 bases from V and 6 from J, leaving 10 bases between them. CDR3 length: 13 amino acids. Germline V gene lookup returns CDR1 SGHRS and CDR2 YFSETQ. CDR3 in DNA: TGCGCCAGCAGCTTTGATCCGGGGGATACGCAGTATTTT. Translating gives CASSFDPGDTQYF.

The CDR3: CASSIPSGRFYNEQFF. The CDR3 nucleotides read TGTGCCAGTAGTATTCCGAGCGGGAGGTTTTACAATGAGCAGTTCTTC. V is TRBV19 and J is TRBJ2-1; 9 bases fit TRBD2. V trimming: 3 bases; J trimming: 4 bases; junction bases outside the gene matches: 7. Germline V CDR1 and CDR2: LNHDA, SQIVND (reference sequence). The CDR3 spans 16 residues.

This clone has just a few counts. This chain uses TRBV7-3 with TRBJ1-1, with TRBD1 matching 12 bases. The trim removed 5 bases at V and 5 bases at J, leaving 6 bases unmatched. Germline CDR1 and CDR2: SGHTA and FQGTGA. The CDR3 loop spans 15 amino acids. The DNA for the CDR3 is TGTGCCAGCAGCCCGATGGGACAGGGGGCTACTGAAGCTTTCTTT. Its protein is CASSPMGQGATEAFF.

This chain joins TRBV28 and TRBJ2-5; 10 nucleotides line up with TRBD1. The J call is in doubt because the DNA end fits TRBJ2-7 better. The germline V gene encodes CDR1 MDHEN and CDR2 SYDVKM. The CDR3 contains 15 residues. The CDR3 spells CASSPSGQGTDEQYF. CDR3 sequence (DNA): TGTGCCAGCAGTCCCTCGGGACAGGGGACCGACGAGCAGTACTTC.

The gene calls are TRBV9 and TRBJ2-1; TRBD2 matches at 7 bases. This CDR3 has 15 amino acids. V lost 0 bases, J lost 5 bases, and 5 bases stayed unmatched. Germline CDR1 reads SGDLS; CDR2 reads YYNGEE. DNA of the CDR3: TGTGCCAGCAGCGTAGTTGGGGGGGATAACAATGAGCAGTTCTTC. Amino acid sequence: CASSVVGGDNNEQFF. The variable domain in full, with the rest retrieved from reference TRBV9 and TRBJ2-1, is DSGVTQTPKHLITATGQRVTLRCSPRSGDLSVYWYQQSLDQGLQFLIQYYNGEERAKGNILERFSAQQFPDLHSELNLSSLELGDSALYFCASSVVGGDNNEQFFGPGTRLTVL.

The chain is built from TRBV7-8 and TRBJ1-1; D possibly corresponds to TRBD1 (5 bases). V shed 4 bases and J shed 6 bases, with 15 bases lying between them. This CDR3 region has 14 residues. Germline V gene sequence: CDR1 SGHVS, CDR2 FQNEAQ. The CDR3 loop reads CASSWGDGGSEAFF. CDR3 nucleotides: TGTGCCAGCAGCTGGGGGGATGGGGGGTCTGAAGCTTTCTTT.

CDR3 loop: CASRPQTVNTGELFF. For the CDR3, the DNA is TGTGCCAGCAGACCACAGACAGTGAACACCGGGGAGCTGTTTTTT. The V and J genes are TRBV6-5 and TRBJ2-2, with TRBD1 as a possible D gene (5 bases). Germline lookup yields CDR1 MNHEY and CDR2 SVGAGI. The V gene lost 6 bases and the J gene lost 1 base, with 12 bases spanning the gap. The CDR3 runs to 15 residues.

The rearrangement joins TRBV2 to TRBJ2-7; weak D call: TRBD1 (5 bases). CDR3 length equals 14 residues. Germline V gene lookup returns CDR1 SNHLY and CDR2 FYNNEI. V lost 4 bases to trimming and J lost 3 bases, with 13 bases between them. In nucleotides, the CDR3 is TGTGCCAGCAGTGCTCCTAGGACAAACTACGAGCAGTACTTC. Translated: CASSAPRTNYEQYF.

This clone was seen a handful of times. J is TRBJ2-7 and V is TRBV5-6, with 7 nucleotides matching TRBD2. The CDR3 has 15 amino acids. In germline, CDR1 is SGHDT, CDR2 YYEEEE. J lost 6 bases, V lost 5 bases, and 14 bases had no gene match. The CDR3 is CASSLGREWPLEQYF. In nucleotides, the CDR3 is TGTGCCAGCAGTCTCGGGCGGGAGTGGCCCCTCGAGCAGTACTTC.

V and J are TRBV11-2 and TRBJ2-5; possibly TRBD1 for D (6 bases). V was clipped by 5 bases and J by 3 bases, with 16 bases between them. Germline CDR1 SGHAT, CDR2 FQNNGV. The CDR3 has 15 residues. CDR3 residues: CASSPSPTGKETQYF. CDR3 DNA sequence: TGTGCCAGCAGCCCCTCCCCGACAGGAAAAGAGACCCAGTACTTC.

V is TRBV6-5 and J is TRBJ2-6, with 9 bases matching TRBD1. J gave up 3 bases and V 4 bases, and 4 bases lay outside the gene matches. The CDR3 extends over 16 amino acids. In germline, CDR1 is MNHEY, CDR2 SVGAGI. The CDR3 DNA reads as TGTGCCAGCAGTTCACAGGGGGCGGTTGGGGCCAACGTCCTGACTTTC. It encodes CASSSQGAVGANVLTF.

The chain uses TRBV5-1 and TRBJ2-7, with no clear D. This CDR3 spans 14 amino acids. The V end was cut by 0 bases, the J end by 0 bases, with 7 bases between. Looked up from germline, CDR1 is SGHRS and CDR2 is YFSETQ. The CDR3 is CASSLDPVSYEQYF. The DNA for the CDR3 is TGCGCCAGCAGCTTGGATCCCGTCTCCTACGAGCAGTACTTC.

V and J are TRBV10-3 and TRBJ2-3, with a tentative D call TRBD1 (6 bases). V was clipped by 5 bases and J by 4 bases, with 7 bases between them. This CDR3 spans 12 amino acids. Germline CDR1 reads ENHRY; CDR2 reads SYGVKD. DNA of the CDR3: TGTGCCATCAGTCGGACAGCAGATACGCAGTATTTT. Its protein product is CAISRTADTQYF.

Note on this clone: Other nucleotide sequences from this sample produce the same CDR3. V usage is TRBV28 and J usage is TRBJ2-7; D remains ambiguous. CDR1 and CDR2 from the germline V gene are MDHEN and SYDVKM. CDR3 size: 11 residues. V lost 4 bases and J 7 bases, leaving 8 bases between the germline ends. The CDR3 reads CASSSPGEQYF. DNA of the CDR3: TGTGCCAGCAGTTCTCCGGGTGAGCAGTACTTC.

This chain connects TRBV29-1 to TRBJ2-5; D perhaps matches TRBD1 (5 bases). The germline gives CDR1 SQVTM, CDR2 ANQGSEA. CDR3 size: 12 residues. V was trimmed by 5 bases and J by 5 bases, leaving 12 bases between them. The CDR3 region has the DNA TGCAGCGTTTTCGGCAGGGCGGAGACCCAGTACTTC. Encoded protein: CSVFGRAETQYF.

The chain links TRBV5-1 to TRBJ2-3; 10 bases agree with TRBD1. Germline V CDR1 and CDR2: SGHRS, YFSETQ. V shed 4 bases and J 3 bases; nucleotides not matched to a gene: 2. The CDR3 has 14 amino acids. The CDR3 reads CASSVGQGTDTQYF. The CDR3 DNA reads TGCGCCAGCAGCGTGGGACAGGGGACAGATACGCAGTATTTT.

The chain links TRBV6-1 to TRBJ2-7; maybe TRBD2 (5 bases). From germline, CDR1 is MNHNS and CDR2 SASEGT. The CDR3 sequence is 15 residues long. Trimming left V 4 bases short and J 1 base short, with 14 bases between. CDR3 sequence (DNA): TGTGCCAGCAGTGGCCGGGATACTTTTTCCTACGAGCAGTACTTC. Residues: CASSGRDTFSYEQYF.

This clone was detected only once. The V call is TRBV6-6, the J call TRBJ1-5, with 8 positions matching TRBD1. Germline CDR1 MNHNY, CDR2 SVGAGI (reference sequence). The CDR3 extends over 14 amino acids. V gave up 6 bases and J gave up 6 bases; unmatched junction bases: 7. The DNA of the CDR3 is TGTGCCAGCAGGTCAGGGGGCTTGAGTCAGCCCCAGCATTTT. Protein sequence: CASRSGGLSQPQHF.

The rearrangement links TRBV6-5 to TRBJ1-1; D is possibly TRBD1 (5 bases). Trimming shortened V by 0 bases and J by 0 bases, and 5 bases separated the two germline ends. The germline gives CDR1 MNHEY, CDR2 SVGAGI. This CDR3 is 14 amino acids long. The CDR3 DNA reads TGTGCCAGCAGTTACTCGGGGCTGAACACTGAAGCTTTCTTT. It specifies CASSYSGLNTEAFF.

The chain carries TRBV7-9 and TRBJ2-4; 7 positions agree with TRBD1. Germline CDR1 SEHNR, CDR2 FQNEAQ (reference sequence). Losses at the gene ends were 4 bases for V and 0 bases for J; bases not matched to a gene: 6. The CDR3 extends over 16 amino acids. CDR3 in DNA: TGTGCCAGCAGCTGGACAGGAAGGATAGCCAAAAACATTCAGTACTTC. Protein sequence: CASSWTGRIAKNIQYF.

The rearrangement links TRBV5-1 to TRBJ1-2; 8 positions match TRBD1. Unmatched junction bases numbered 11, after V lost 3 bases and J lost 4 bases. The CDR3 consists of 16 residues. The germline V gene encodes CDR1 SGHRS and CDR2 YFSETQ. The DNA of the CDR3 is TGCGCCAGCAGCTCCGCACAGGGGGAGGACGGCTATGGCTACACCTTC. Its protein product is CASSSAQGEDGYGYTF.

The chain is built from TRBV4-1 and TRBJ2-7; 8 bases align to TRBD1. The CDR3 is made up of 15 amino acids. Germline assignment: CDR1 MGHRA and CDR2 YSYEKL. Trimming removed 0 bases from V and 2 bases from J; junction bases left unmatched: 3. As DNA, the CDR3 is TGCGCCAGCAGCCAAGAACAGGGGGGTACCTACGAGCAGTACTTC. Its translation is CASSQEQGGTYEQYF.

V and J are TRBV4-2 and TRBJ2-1; TRBD2 matches 8 bases. The junction had 12 bases not matched to a gene; V was cut back by 3 bases and J by 8 bases. This CDR3 is built from 16 residues. Germline assignment: CDR1 LGHNA and CDR2 YNFKEQ. CDR3 sequence reads: CASSQEGTRRVDEQFF. CDR3 nucleotide sequence: TGTGCCAGCAGCCAGGAGGGGACTAGGAGAGTGGATGAGCAGTTCTTC.

The chain uses TRBV6-1 and TRBJ1-5; D is possibly TRBD1 (5 bases). With 6 bases removed from V and 1 base from J, the gap between germline ends came to 13 bases. The germline V gene has CDR1 MNHNS and CDR2 SASEGT. CDR3 size: 15 residues. CDR3: CASRLPGGSNQPQHF. Here the CDR3 DNA reads TGTGCCAGCAGGCTCCCCGGGGGGAGCAATCAGCCCCAGCATTTT.